These T cell receptor beta chains were read from a single sample in a study of T cell changes during pregnancy in multiple sclerosis. Measured with immunoSEQ multiplex PCR; TCRdb has only the in-frame clones, and not every one. In the table there are tens of thousands of clones, roughly nine tenths of which are singletons. The material sequenced was CD8+ T cells from peripheral blood mononuclear cells, taken in the second trimester of pregnancy. Every receptor here comes from a female donor with multiple sclerosis, enrolled in a pregnancy study. Both conserved end residues are part of each CDR3. Each record gives: J gene, V gene, D gene, clone size, CDR3 protein, CDR3 DNA. The D gene is left open where the match is weak. Size is omitted from some rows. Given values are once, few, many or a class for expanded clones.

>TRBJ1-1|TRBV19|.|once
CASSISGSNTEAFF
TGTGCCAGTAGTATATCCGGGTCCAACACTGAAGCTTTCTTT
>TRBJ1-4|TRBV5-1|.|.
CASSLEGQGNEKLFF
TGCGCCAGCAGCTTGGAAGGTCAGGGCAATGAAAAACTGTTTTTT
>TRBJ2-1|TRBV5-6|TRBD2|.
CASSADLSGTSYNEQFF
TGTGCCAGCAGCGCGGACTTAAGCGGGACCTCCTACAATGAGCAGTTCTTC
>TRBJ2-7|TRBV13|TRBD2|.
CASSPLGLGGAYEQYF
TGTGCCAGCAGCCCACTAGGACTAGGAGGAGCCTACGAGCAGTACTTC
>TRBJ1-2|TRBV5-4|.|.
CASSHERGLGGYGYTF
TGTGCCAGCAGTCATGAACGGGGACTGGGGGGCTATGGCTACACCTTC
>TRBJ2-6|TRBV11-1|TRBD1|.
CASSLGQGHHSGANVLTF
TGTGCCAGCAGCTTAGGACAGGGACACCACTCTGGGGCCAACGTCCTGACTTTC
>TRBJ1-2|TRBV5-4|.|.
CASSLFGRQVNYGYTF
TGTGCCAGCAGCTTGTTTGGCAGACAGGTTAACTATGGCTACACCTTC
>TRBJ2-2|TRBV28|.|.
CASTVADTGELFF
TGTGCCAGCACAGTAGCGGACACCGGGGAGCTGTTTTTT
>TRBJ1-2|TRBV28|TRBD1|.
CASSPRTGGNYGYTF
TGTGCCAGCAGTCCACGGACAGGGGGCAACTATGGCTACACCTTC
>TRBJ2-1|TRBV5-6|TRBD2|.
CASSEGLAGSYNEQFF
TGTGCCAGCAGCGAGGGACTAGCGGGCTCCTACAATGAGCAGTTCTTC
>TRBJ1-3|TRBV15|.|.
CATSSIEQGSLSGNTIYF
TGTGCCACCAGCAGTATTGAGCAGGGTTCCCTCTCTGGAAACACCATATATTTT
>TRBJ2-7|TRBV4-2|TRBD2|.
CASSQDLASGAYEQYF
TGTGCCAGCAGCCAAGATTTGGCTAGCGGAGCCTACGAGCAGTACTTC
>TRBJ1-1|TRBV9|.|.
CASTADVGNTEAFF
TGTGCCAGCACCGCCGACGTGGGCAACACTGAAGCTTTCTTT
>TRBJ2-2|TRBV7-8|TRBD1|once
CASSLRYTGTGEKAGELFF
TGTGCCAGCAGCTTACGTTATACCGGGACAGGGGAAAAGGCCGGGGAGCTGTTTTTT
>TRBJ1-2|TRBV10-3|TRBD1|.
CATEQGGNYGYTF
TGTGCCACCGAACAGGGGGGTAACTATGGCTACACCTTC
>TRBJ2-5|TRBV19|TRBD1|.
CASSPGGTHQETQYF
TGTGCCAGTAGTCCAGGGGGCACCCACCAAGAGACCCAGTACTTC
>TRBJ2-3|TRBV14|.|.
CASSQGVRGLTPSTDTQYF
TGTGCCAGCAGCCAAGGAGTTCGGGGTCTGACTCCTAGCACAGATACGCAGTATTTT